This paragraph covers one TCR beta chain sequence. Its antigen is not known. These data are taken from a study of OX40 agonist ivuxolimab in advanced cancers. Assay: immunoSEQ multiplex PCR; the TCRdb copy retains only in-frame clones and omits some. The sample lists some 80,000 clones, roughly nine tenths seen once, with around 2.5% in the top ten. Study results and caveats: Near-lowest levels of clonal expansion characterized partial responders at 0.1-3.0 mg/kg. In a subset of nonresponders, normalized T-cell clonal expansion was also low.

With 1 base removed from V and 6 bases from J, the gap between germline ends came to 24 bases. This CDR3 is 18 amino acids long. CDR1 and CDR2 from the germline V gene are SGHDT and YYEEEE. V usage is TRBV5-6 and J usage is TRBJ2-3, with D perhaps matching TRBD1 or TRBD2 (6 bases each). This material consisted of CD4+ or CD8+ T cells sorted from blood, taken in a trial of the OX40 agonist ivuxolimab. This receptor was identified in an adult with an advanced solid tumor such as melanoma, head and neck, liver or kidney cancer. The CDR3 loop is CASSLLYPGDTQTDTQYF. Here the CDR3 DNA reads TGTGCCAGCAGCTTGCTGTATCCGGGGGACACACAAACGGATACGCAGTATTTT.